Sequencing of this T cell receptor (beta chain) was carried out in a study of CD8+CD57+ T cells in acquired aplastic anemia. Germline loops: CDR1 MNHNS, CDR2 SASEGT. The CDR3 is 17 amino acids. With V trimmed by 1 base and J by 6 bases, 10 bases remained unmatched. Genomic DNA acted as the template from which TCR beta VDJ combination and CDR3 sequence profiling were carried out. TCRdb fed the reads into MiXCR, producing one record per CDR3 protein. The table shows 150,000 to 200,000 distinct CDR3 sequences, with approximately 40% occurring only once. This clonotype was detected only a few times. This chain joins TRBV6-1 and TRBJ2-1; 9 bases are a match to TRBD2. The sample taken for sequencing was sorted CD4+, CD8+, or CD8+CD57+ T cells (not recorded which) from PBMCs. The clonotype was recovered from a human donor in good health. This chain's CDR3 is CASSEDGSGSLFNEQFF. The CDR3 region has the DNA TGTGCCAGCAGTGAAGATGGTAGCGGGAGTCTGTTCAATGAGCAGTTCTTC.